Here is one T cell receptor beta chain with its context. Its cognate antigen is unknown. Germline-derived CDR1 and CDR2 are DFQATT and SNEGSKA (reference sequence). Unmatched junction bases numbered 3, after V lost 6 bases and J lost 1 base. The CDR3 runs to 13 residues. This sample is drawn from a study of blood T cells in healthy people across ages. Total RNA, at least 6 micrograms per sample, came from PBMCs. Study observations and caveats: Measured against age, TCR beta diversity per million T cells decreased in a roughly linear manner. It was held that the diversity estimates obtained from one million T cells were underestimates.

The use of a sample-barcoded 5' primer and a J-beta primer mix characterized a second PCR of roughly 6 to 12 cycles. TCRdb re-analysed the 5' RACE reads in MiXCR, keeping a single row per CDR3 protein. The top ten clones hold roughly a quarter of a sample with 800,000 to 900,000 distinct CDR3 sequences, around two thirds of them seen once. The chain combines TRBV20-1 with TRBJ2-4; 7 nucleotides align to TRBD1. This TCR derives from a man aged 30 to 45 in good health. The material sequenced was blood. CDR3 nucleotide sequence: TGCAGTGCCCTGGACAGGGCCAAAAACATTCAGTACTTC. Amino acids: CSALDRAKNIQYF.